This entry lists 5 T cell receptor beta chains sequenced from one sample in a study of tumor-infiltrating lymphocytes in primary liver carcinoma. Priming with a constant-region primer yielded TCR beta cDNA from about 450 ng total RNA. ARM-PCR, slightly modified, supplied the TCR beta libraries through three nested multiplex PCR rounds. Researchers ran the first two PCR rounds for roughly 10 cycles each with TRBV1-TRBV30 forward primers and a C-beta reverse primer. TCRdb fed the multiplex PCR reads into MiXCR, producing one record per CDR3 protein. In the table there are 100,000 to 120,000 distinct CDR3 sequences, around 84% of which are singletons. Bulk tissue was left unsorted, and RNA and DNA were co-extracted from about 20-30 mg of it. The source material was liver tumor tissue from sampling region 3. Specified subset: tumor region T3, left-lateral pole. The receptors derive from a man aged 35 to 55 with primary liver carcinoma and hepatitis B virus infection.

V gene TRBV6-6 combines with J gene TRBJ2-3; 8 nucleotides line up with TRBD2. V lost 7 bases and J lost 9; bases outside the gene matches: 12. There are 14 residues in the CDR3. CDR1 MNHNY and CDR2 SVGAGI come from the germline V gene (reference sequence). CDR3 coding DNA: TGTGCCAGCAATCGGACTAGCCAGGGAGACACGCAGTATTTT. Translation gives CASNRTSQGDTQYF.

About this clonotype itself: Its ends do not fully match the called genes, so a read error is possible. This chain uses TRBV28 with TRBJ1-1, with D unresolved. Looked up from germline, CDR1 is MDHEN and CDR2 is SYDVKM. This CDR3 spans 14 amino acids. In nucleotides, the CDR3 is TGTGCCAGCAGACTCTTGAAAGCGACGACTGAAACTTTCTTT. Its protein is CASRLLKATTETFF. Drawing the rest from reference TRBV28 and TRBJ1-1, the complete variable domain is DVKVTQSSRYLVKRTGEKVFLECVQDMDHENMFWYRQDPGLGLRLIYFSYDVKMKEKGDIPEGYSVSREKKERFSLILESASTNQTSMYLCASRLLKATTETFFGQGTRLTVV.

Concerning this clonotype: One end of the junction does not line up with germline, which may come from a read error. The gene calls are TRBV11-3 and TRBJ2-3; possibly TRBD1 or TRBD2 for D (5 bases each). Germline V gene lookup returns CDR1 SGHNT and CDR2 YENEEA. The CDR3 length is 19 residues. In nucleotides, the CDR3 is TGTGCCAGCAGCTCTGGGGGAAGCTCAGTCGGAGCCCGCACAGATACGCAGTTTTTT. Translating gives CASSSGGSSVGARTDTQFF.

The chain carries TRBV7-2 and TRBJ2-7; tentatively, D is TRBD1 or TRBD2 (5 bases each). Germline CDR1 is SGHTA and CDR2 is FQGNSA. Trimming pared 5 bases from V and 5 bases from J, leaving 19 bases between. The CDR3 contains 15 residues. The CDR3 here is CASSTPTGTVHEQYF. The CDR3 DNA is TGTGCCAGCAGCACCCCGACCGGGACCGTCCACGAGCAGTACTTC. Full variable domain (rest looked up from reference TRBV7-2 and TRBJ2-7): GAGVSQSPSNKVTEKGKDVELRCDPISGHTALYWYRQSLGQGLEFLIYFQGNSAPDKSGLPSDRFSAERTGGSVSTLTIQRTQQEDSAVYLCASSTPTGTVHEQYFGPGTRLTVT.

The gene calls are TRBV29-1 and TRBJ2-5, with no clear D. CDR1 SQVTM and CDR2 ANQGSEA come from the germline V gene. The CDR3 runs 12 residues. The V end was cut by 7 bases, the J end by 13 bases, with 22 bases between. Here the CDR3 DNA reads TGCAGCGCCGCGACTTTGCAAAAGTCCCGGTACTTC. The encoded protein is CSAATLQKSRYF. The complete variable domain, with remaining parts taken from reference TRBV29-1 and TRBJ2-5, reads SAVISQKPSRDICQRGTSLTIQCQVDSQVTMMFWYRQQPGQSLTLIATANQGSEATYESGFVIDKFPISRPNLTFSTLTVSNMSPEDSSIYLCSAATLQKSRYFGPGTRLLVL.